The subject of this entry is one T cell receptor (beta chain). The data are from a study of cytomegalovirus exposure and HLA in healthy donors. Primers for the PCR totalled 60 Vbeta and 13 Jbeta. Measured with immunoSEQ multiplex PCR; TCRdb has only the in-frame clones, and not every one. This sample has around 95,000 clones; roughly 80% occur once, and the top ten carry roughly 3.5%. The CDR3 is 17 residues long. Germline V gene lookup returns CDR1 MNHEY and CDR2 SMNVEV (reference sequence). The V segment lost 5 bases and the J segment 5 bases; nucleotides outside the gene matches: 14. Sequenced material: PBMCs. This sequence was found in a young man in good health and CMV-seropositive. The chain has TRBV27 and TRBJ2-4; the match to TRBD1 covers 8 bases. CDR3 sequence reads: CASSPLRTGIMENIQYF. The CDR3 bases are TGTGCCAGCAGTCCCCTGAGGACAGGGATTATGGAAAACATTCAGTACTTC.